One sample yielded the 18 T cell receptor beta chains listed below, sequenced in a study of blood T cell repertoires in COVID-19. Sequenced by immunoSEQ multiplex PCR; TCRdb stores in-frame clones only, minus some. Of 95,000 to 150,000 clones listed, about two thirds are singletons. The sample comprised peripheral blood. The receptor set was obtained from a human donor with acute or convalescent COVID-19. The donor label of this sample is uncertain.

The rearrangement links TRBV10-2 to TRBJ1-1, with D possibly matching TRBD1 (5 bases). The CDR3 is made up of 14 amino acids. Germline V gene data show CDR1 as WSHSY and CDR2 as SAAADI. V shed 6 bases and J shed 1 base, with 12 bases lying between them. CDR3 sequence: CASRGGGGNTEAFF. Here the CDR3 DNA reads TGCGCCAGCAGGGGCGGGGGAGGGAACACTGAAGCTTTCTTT.

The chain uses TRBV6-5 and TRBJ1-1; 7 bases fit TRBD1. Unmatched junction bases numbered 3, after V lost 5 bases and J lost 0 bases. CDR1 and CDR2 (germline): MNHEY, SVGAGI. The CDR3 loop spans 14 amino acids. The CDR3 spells CASSRGTVNTEAFF. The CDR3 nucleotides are TGTGCCAGCAGTCGCGGGACAGTGAACACTGAAGCTTTCTTT.

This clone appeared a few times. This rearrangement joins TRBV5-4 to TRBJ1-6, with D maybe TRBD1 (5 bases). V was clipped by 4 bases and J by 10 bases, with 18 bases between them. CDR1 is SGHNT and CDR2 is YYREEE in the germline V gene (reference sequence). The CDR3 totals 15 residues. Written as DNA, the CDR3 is TGTGCCAGCAGCCCATGGGGGGTGAGTGGGTCACCCCTCCACTTT. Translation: CASSPWGVSGSPLHF.

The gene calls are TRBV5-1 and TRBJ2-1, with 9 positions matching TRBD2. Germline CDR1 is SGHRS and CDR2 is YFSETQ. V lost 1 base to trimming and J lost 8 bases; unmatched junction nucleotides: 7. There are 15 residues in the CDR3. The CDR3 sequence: CASSLQGGGADEQFF. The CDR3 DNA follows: TGCGCCAGCAGCTTGCAAGGCGGGGGGGCAGATGAGCAGTTCTTC. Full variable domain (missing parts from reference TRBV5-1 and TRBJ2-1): KAGVTQTPRYLIKTRGQQVTLSCSPISGHRSVSWYQQTPGQGLQFLFEYFSETQRNKGNFPGRFSGRQFSNSRSEMNVSTLELGDSALYLCASSLQGGGADEQFFGPGTRLTVL.

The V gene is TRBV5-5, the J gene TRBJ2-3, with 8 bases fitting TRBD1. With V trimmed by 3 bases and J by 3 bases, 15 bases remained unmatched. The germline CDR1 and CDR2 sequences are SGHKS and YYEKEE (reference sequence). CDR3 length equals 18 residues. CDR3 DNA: TGTGCCAGCAGCTCCAGAGGGCCAGGACAGGGACAAACAGATACGCAGTATTTT. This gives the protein CASSSRGPGQGQTDTQYF.

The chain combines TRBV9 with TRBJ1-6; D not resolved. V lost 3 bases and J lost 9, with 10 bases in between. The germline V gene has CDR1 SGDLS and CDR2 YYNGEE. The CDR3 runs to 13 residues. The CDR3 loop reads CASSALSGSPLHF. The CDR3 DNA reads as TGTGCCAGCAGCGCCCTGAGTGGTTCACCCCTCCACTTT.

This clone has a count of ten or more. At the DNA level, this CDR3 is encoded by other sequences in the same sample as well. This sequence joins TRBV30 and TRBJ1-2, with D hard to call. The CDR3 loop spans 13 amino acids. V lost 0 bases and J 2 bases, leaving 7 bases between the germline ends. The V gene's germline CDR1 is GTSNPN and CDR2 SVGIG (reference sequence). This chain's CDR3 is CAWSVEANYGYTF. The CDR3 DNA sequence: TGTGCCTGGAGTGTAGAGGCCAACTATGGCTACACCTTC.

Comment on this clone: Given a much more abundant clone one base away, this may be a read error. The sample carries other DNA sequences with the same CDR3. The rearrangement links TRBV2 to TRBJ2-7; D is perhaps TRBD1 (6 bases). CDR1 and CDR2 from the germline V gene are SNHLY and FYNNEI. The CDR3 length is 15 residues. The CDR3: CASSEYTGTSGEQYV. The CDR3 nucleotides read TGCGCCAGCAGTGAATATACAGGGACCTCGGGCGAGCAGTACGTC.

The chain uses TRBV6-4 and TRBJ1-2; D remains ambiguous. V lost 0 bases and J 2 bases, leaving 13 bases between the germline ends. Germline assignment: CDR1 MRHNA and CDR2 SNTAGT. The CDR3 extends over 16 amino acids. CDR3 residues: CASSDSRRLKNYGYTF. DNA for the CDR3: TGTGCCAGCAGTGACTCGCGTAGACTCAAGAACTATGGCTACACCTTC.

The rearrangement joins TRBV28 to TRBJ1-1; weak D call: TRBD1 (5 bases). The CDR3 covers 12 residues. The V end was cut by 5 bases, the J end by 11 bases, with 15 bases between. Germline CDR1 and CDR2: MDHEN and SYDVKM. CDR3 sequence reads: CASSRRVRGAFF. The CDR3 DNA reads TGTGCCAGCAGTCGGAGGGTACGGGGGGCTTTCTTT. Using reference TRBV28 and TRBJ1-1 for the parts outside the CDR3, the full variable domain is DVKVTQSSRYLVKRTGEKVFLECVQDMDHENMFWYRQDPGLGLRLIYFSYDVKMKEKGDIPEGYSVSREKKERFSLILESASTNQTSMYLCASSRRVRGAFFGQGTRLTVV.

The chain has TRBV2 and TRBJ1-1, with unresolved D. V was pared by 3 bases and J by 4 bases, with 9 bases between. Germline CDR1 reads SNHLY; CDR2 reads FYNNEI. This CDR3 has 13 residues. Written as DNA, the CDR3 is TGTGCCAGCAGTGACCGGGGATTCACTGAAGCTTTCTTT. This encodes CASSDRGFTEAFF.

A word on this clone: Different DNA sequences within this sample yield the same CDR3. The CDR3: CASSPGGSGANVLTF. CDR3 bases: TGTGCCAGCTCACCAGGCGGCTCTGGGGCCAACGTCCTGACTTTC. V is TRBV18 and J is TRBJ2-6, with D uncertain. Germline CDR1 KGHSH, CDR2 LQKENI. This CDR3 region has 15 residues. V was cut by 2 bases and J by 0 bases, with 5 bases left in between. Complete variable domain (other parts from reference TRBV18 and TRBJ2-6): NAGVMQNPRHLVRRRGQEARLRCSPMKGHSHVYWYRQLPEEGLKFMVYLQKENIIDESGMPKERFSAEFPKEGPSILRIQQVVRGDSAAYFCASSPGGSGANVLTFGAGSRLTVL.

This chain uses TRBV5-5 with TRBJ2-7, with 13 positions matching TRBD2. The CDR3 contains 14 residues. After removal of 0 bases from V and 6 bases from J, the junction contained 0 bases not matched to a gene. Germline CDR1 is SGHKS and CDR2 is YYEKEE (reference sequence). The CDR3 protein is CASSLGTSGGEQYF. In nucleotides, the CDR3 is TGTGCCAGCAGCTTGGGGACTAGCGGGGGCGAGCAGTACTTC.

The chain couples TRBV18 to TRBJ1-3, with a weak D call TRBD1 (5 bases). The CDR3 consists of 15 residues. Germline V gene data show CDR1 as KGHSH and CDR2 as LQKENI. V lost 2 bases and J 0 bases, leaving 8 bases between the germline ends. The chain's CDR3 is CASSPVTVSGNTIYF. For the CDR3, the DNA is TGTGCCAGCTCACCAGTGACAGTCTCTGGAAACACCATATATTTT.

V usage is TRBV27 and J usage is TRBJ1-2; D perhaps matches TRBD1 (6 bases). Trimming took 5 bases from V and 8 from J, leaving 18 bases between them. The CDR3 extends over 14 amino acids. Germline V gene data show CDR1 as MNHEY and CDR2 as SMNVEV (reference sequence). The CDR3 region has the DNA TGTGCCAGCAGTCCCCGGGACACGGCGGGCGGCTACACCTTC. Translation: CASSPRDTAGGYTF.

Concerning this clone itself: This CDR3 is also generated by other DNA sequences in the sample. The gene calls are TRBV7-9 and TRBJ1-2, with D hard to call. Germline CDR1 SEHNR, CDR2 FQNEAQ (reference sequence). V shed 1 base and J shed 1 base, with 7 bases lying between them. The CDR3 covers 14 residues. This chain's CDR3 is CASSLGQNNYGYTF. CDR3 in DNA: TGTGCCAGCAGCTTAGGACAAAATAACTATGGCTACACCTTC.

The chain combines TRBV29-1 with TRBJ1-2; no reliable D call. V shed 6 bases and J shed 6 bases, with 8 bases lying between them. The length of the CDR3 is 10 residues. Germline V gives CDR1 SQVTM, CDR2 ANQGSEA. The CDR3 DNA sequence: TGCAGCGTCCGAGGGAATGGCTACACCTTC. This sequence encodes CSVRGNGYTF.

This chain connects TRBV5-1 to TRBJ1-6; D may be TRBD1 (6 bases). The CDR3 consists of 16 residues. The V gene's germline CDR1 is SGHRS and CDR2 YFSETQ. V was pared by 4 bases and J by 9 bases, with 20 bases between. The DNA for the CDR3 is TGCGCCAGCAGCCCTGGCGTGGGGGCGGGTGGTTCACCCCTCCACTTT. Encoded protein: CASSPGVGAGGSPLHF.